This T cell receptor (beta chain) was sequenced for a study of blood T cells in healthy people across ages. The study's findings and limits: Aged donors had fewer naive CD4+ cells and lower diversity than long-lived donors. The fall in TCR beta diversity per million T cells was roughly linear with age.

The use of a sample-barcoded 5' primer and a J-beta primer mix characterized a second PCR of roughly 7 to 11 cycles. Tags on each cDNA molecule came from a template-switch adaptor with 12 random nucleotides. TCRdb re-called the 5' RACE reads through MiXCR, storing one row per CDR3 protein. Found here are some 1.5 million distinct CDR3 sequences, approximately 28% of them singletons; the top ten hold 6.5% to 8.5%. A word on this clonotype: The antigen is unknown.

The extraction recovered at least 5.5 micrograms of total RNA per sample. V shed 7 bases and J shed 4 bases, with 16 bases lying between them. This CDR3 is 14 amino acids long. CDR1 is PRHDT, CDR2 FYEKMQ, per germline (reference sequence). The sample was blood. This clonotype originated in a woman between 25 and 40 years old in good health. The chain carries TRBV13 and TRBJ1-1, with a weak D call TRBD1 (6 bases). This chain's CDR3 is CASTSGQGSTEAFF. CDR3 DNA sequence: TGTGCCAGCACGTCCGGCCAGGGGAGCACTGAAGCTTTCTTT.